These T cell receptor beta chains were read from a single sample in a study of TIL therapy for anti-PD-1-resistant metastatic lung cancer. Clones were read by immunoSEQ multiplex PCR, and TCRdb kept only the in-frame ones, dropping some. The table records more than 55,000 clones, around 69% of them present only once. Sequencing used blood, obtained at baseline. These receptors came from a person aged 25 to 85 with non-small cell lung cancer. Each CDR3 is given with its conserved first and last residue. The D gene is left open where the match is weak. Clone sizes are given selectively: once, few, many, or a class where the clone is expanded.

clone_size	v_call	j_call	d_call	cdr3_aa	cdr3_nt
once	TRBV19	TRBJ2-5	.	CASRLQGEETQYF	TGTGCCAGTAGGCTACAGGGAGAAGAGACCCAGTACTTC
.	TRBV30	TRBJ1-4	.	CAWTKGGGNEKLFF	TGTGCCTGGACAAAGGGAGGCGGTAATGAAAAACTGTTTTTT
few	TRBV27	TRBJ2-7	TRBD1	CASSSQTQTGKYEQYF	TGTGCCAGCAGTTCCCAAACCCAGACAGGGAAATACGAGCAGTACTTC
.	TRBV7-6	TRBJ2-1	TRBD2	CASSLLGGGANEQFF	TGTGCCAGCAGCTTATTAGGCGGGGGGGCAAATGAGCAGTTCTTC
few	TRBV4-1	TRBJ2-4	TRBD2	CASSQEVAGGIQYF	TGCGCCAGCAGCCAAGAAGTGGCGGGAGGAATTCAGTACTTC
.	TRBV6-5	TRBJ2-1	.	CASSYLGHNEQFF	TGTGCCAGCAGTTACCTCGGACACAATGAGCAGTTCTTC
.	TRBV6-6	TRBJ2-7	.	CASQVGPHAEQYF	TGTGCCAGCCAAGTTGGGCCCCATGCCGAGCAGTACTTC
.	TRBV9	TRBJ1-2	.	CASSVALEGHYGYTF	TGTGCCAGCAGCGTAGCTCTCGAGGGCCACTATGGCTACACCTTC
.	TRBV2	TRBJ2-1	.	CASSGDLSSYNEQFF	TGTGCCAGCAGTGGCGACTTGAGCTCCTACAATGAGCAGTTCTTC
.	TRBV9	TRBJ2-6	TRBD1	CASSVQGTASGANVLTF	TGTGCCAGCAGCGTACAAGGGACAGCCTCTGGGGCCAACGTCCTGACTTTC
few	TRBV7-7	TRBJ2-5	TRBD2	CASSLGSGRQETQYF	TGTGCTAGCAGCCTCGGTAGCGGGAGACAAGAGACCCAGTACTTC
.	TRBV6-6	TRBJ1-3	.	CASSYLPGPSGNTIYF	TGTGCCAGCAGTTACCTGCCAGGCCCTTCTGGAAACACCATATATTTT
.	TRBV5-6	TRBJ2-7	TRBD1	CASSSSWTGSGSSYEQYF	TGTGCCAGCAGCTCCTCATGGACAGGATCAGGGTCGTCCTACGAGCAGTACTTC
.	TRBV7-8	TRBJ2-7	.	CASSLRVSYEQYF	TGTGCCAGCAGCTTAAGGGTCTCCTACGAGCAGTACTTC
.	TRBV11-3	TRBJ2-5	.	CASSLGGQQETQYF	TGTGCCAGCAGCTTAGGCGGGCAGCAAGAGACCCAGTACTTC
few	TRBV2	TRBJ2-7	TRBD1	CASSPGQGDYEQYF	TGTGCCAGCAGCCCGGGACAGGGGGACTACGAGCAGTACTTC
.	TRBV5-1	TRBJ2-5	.	CASSLAFNSRETQYF	TGCGCCAGCAGCTTGGCCTTTAACAGCCGGGAGACCCAGTACTTC
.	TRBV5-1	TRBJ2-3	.	CASSPRGGDTQYF	TGCGCCAGCAGCCCCCGTGGGGGAGATACGCAGTATTTT
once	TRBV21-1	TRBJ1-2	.	CASSIGGIYGYTF	TGTGCCAGCAGCATAGGGGGGATTTACGGCTACACCTTC
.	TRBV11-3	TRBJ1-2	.	CASSSAGTRRDGYTF	TGTGCCAGCAGCTCCGCCGGGACAAGACGGGATGGCTACACCTTC
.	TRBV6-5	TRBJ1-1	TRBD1	CASSYPGQPDTEAFF	TGTGCCAGCAGTTACCCGGGACAGCCCGACACTGAAGCTTTCTTT
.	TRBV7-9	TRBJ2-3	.	CASLRGGEDTQYF	TGTGCCAGCCTGCGTGGCGGGGAGGATACGCAGTATTTT
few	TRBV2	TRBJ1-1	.	CASSGRTRSTEAFF	TGTGCCAGCAGTGGTAGGACAAGGAGCACTGAAGCTTTCTTT
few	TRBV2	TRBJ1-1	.	CASSLQGTEAFF	TGTGCCAGCAGCTTGCAGGGGACTGAAGCTTTCTTT
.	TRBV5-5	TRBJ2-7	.	CASSSTGWGEQYF	TGTGCCAGCAGCTCCACAGGTTGGGGCGAGCAGTACTTC
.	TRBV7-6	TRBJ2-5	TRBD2	CASSFLPSSGQETQYF	TGTGCCAGCAGCTTCCTCCCCTCTAGCGGTCAAGAGACCCAGTACTTC
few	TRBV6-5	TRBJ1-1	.	CASSSQRQRFF	TGTGCCAGCAGTTCTCAGCGTCAGAGGTTCTTT
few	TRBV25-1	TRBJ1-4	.	CASSEQGREKLFF	TGTGCCAGCAGTGAACAGGGGCGGGAAAAACTGTTTTTT
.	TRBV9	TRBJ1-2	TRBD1	CASSVVPGGEGYTF	TGTGCCAGCAGCGTAGTTCCAGGGGGGGAAGGCTACACCTTC
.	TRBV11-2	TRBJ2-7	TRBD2	CASSFSLAGSGSSYEQYF	TGTGCCAGCAGCTTTAGTCTAGCGGGTAGTGGGAGCTCCTACGAGCAGTACTTC
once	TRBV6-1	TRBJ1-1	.	CASRGLWGTEAFF	TGTGCCAGCAGGGGTCTCTGGGGCACTGAAGCTTTCTTT
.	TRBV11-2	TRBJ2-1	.	CASSLDPLRRGEQFF	TGTGCCAGCAGCTTAGATCCCCTCCGCAGGGGTGAGCAGTTCTTC
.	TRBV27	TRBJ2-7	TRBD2	CASSQGGLAVFYEQYF	TGTGCCAGCAGTCAAGGGGGACTAGCGGTTTTCTACGAGCAGTACTTC
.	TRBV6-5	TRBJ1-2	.	CASSYGGGMGGGYTF	TGTGCCAGCAGTTACGGTGGGGGTATGGGGGGCGGCTACACCTTC
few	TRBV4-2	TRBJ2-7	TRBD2	CASSQTSGGPSYEQYF	TGTGCCAGCAGCCAGACTAGCGGGGGGCCCTCCTACGAGCAGTACTTC
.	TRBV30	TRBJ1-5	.	CAWSDRRAGNQPQHF	TGTGCCTGGAGCGACCGAAGGGCAGGCAATCAGCCCCAGCATTTT
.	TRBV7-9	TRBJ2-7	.	CASSSGLGEQYF	TGTGCCAGCAGCTCGGGGTTGGGGGAGCAGTACTTC
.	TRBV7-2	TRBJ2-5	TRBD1	CASNPTGFKRSQYF	TGTGCCAGCAACCCGACAGGGTTCAAGAGAAGCCAGTACTTC
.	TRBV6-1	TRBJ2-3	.	CASSEYGIRGTDTQYF	TGTGCCAGCAGTGAATACGGGATCCGAGGCACAGATACGCAGTATTTT
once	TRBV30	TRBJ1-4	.	CAWSRNRGEKLFF	TGTGCCTGGAGTAGGAACCGGGGTGAAAAACTGTTTTTT
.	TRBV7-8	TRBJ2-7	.	CASSLQGLAYEQYF	TGTGCCAGCAGCTTACAGGGTCTAGCCTACGAGCAGTACTTC
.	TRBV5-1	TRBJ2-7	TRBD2	CASSYRTSGSNEQYF	TGCGCCAGCAGCTACAGGACTAGCGGGAGTAACGAGCAGTACTTC
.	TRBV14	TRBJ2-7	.	CASSQEPGGSYEQYF	TGTGCCAGCAGCCAAGAGCCAGGGGGGTCCTACGAGCAGTACTTC
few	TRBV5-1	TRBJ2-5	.	CASSLRASQETQYF	TGCGCCAGCAGCTTGAGAGCTAGTCAAGAGACCCAGTACTTC
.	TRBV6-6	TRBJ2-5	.	CASRGFRDVQETQYF	TGTGCCAGCAGGGGATTCCGGGACGTTCAAGAGACCCAGTACTTC
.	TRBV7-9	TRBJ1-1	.	CASSSGVTEAFF	TGTGCCAGCAGCTCGGGGGTCACTGAAGCTTTCTTT
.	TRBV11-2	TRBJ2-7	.	CASSSGNSYEQYF	TGTGCCAGCAGCTCAGGAAATTCCTACGAGCAGTACTTC
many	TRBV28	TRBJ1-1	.	CASSLQDGTEAFF	TGTGCCAGCAGTTTACAGGATGGGACTGAAGCTTTCTTT
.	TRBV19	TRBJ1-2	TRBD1	CASSIIETGVFNYGYTF	TGTGCCAGTAGCATTATCGAGACAGGGGTCTTCAACTATGGCTACACCTTC
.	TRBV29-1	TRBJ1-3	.	CSALGGSNSGNTIYF	TGCAGCGCTTTGGGGGGCAGCAACTCTGGAAACACCATATATTTT
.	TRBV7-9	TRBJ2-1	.	CASRPFSYNEQFF	TGTGCCAGCCGCCCTTTCTCCTACAATGAGCAGTTCTTC
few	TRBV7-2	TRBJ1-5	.	CASSLRADNQPQHF	TGTGCCAGCAGCTTACGGGCAGACAATCAGCCCCAGCATTTT
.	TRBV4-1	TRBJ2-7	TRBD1	CASSQLDRASYEQYF	TGCGCCAGCAGCCAATTAGACAGGGCCAGCTACGAGCAGTACTTC
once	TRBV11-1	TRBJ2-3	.	CASSSRDSTDTQYF	TGTGCCAGCAGCTCCCGGGACAGCACAGATACGCAGTATTTT
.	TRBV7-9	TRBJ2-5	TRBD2	CASSFSGGAETQYF	TGTGCCAGCAGCTTTAGCGGGGGGGCGGAGACCCAGTACTTC
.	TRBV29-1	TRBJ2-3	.	CSVYRTGEQRWDTQYF	TGCAGCGTTTATCGGACCGGAGAACAAAGATGGGATACGCAGTATTTT
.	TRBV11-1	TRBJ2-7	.	CASSLASMGVLEQYF	TGTGCCAGCAGCTTAGCCTCCATGGGGGTTCTCGAGCAGTACTTC
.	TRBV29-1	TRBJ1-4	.	CSVVIVEGKLFF	TGCAGCGTTGTGATAGTGGAGGGAAAACTGTTTTTT
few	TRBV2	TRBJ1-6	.	CASRERRGSYNSPLHF	TGTGCCAGCAGGGAACGACGAGGTTCCTATAATTCACCCCTCCACTTT